These T cell receptor beta chains were read from a single sample in a study of shared clonotypes between healthy human individuals. The method was immunoSEQ multiplex PCR; TCRdb's version includes in-frame clones alone and lacks a portion of them. The sample lists around 700,000 clones, 73% occurring once. The sequencing sample was made of memory CD4+ T cells sorted from blood. The origin of the receptors is a woman under 40 in good health. Each CDR3 is given with its conserved first and last residue. Each record gives: V gene, clone size, J gene, CDR3 length, D gene, CDR3 protein, CDR3 DNA. A D gene is named only where the DNA matches it firmly. Size is stated for part of the rows, as once, few or many counts, or as a class when the clone is expanded.

TRBV7-2	-	TRBJ1-1	10	-	CASSIRRAFF	TGTGCCAGCAGCATCCGAAGGGCTTTCTTT
TRBV12-1	few	TRBJ2-3	16	-	CASSKIAGVGTDTQYF	TGTGCCAGCAGCAAAATAGCGGGAGTGGGCACAGATACGCAGTATTTT
TRBV6-5	-	TRBJ2-7	14	TRBD2	CASSDSGRAYEQYF	TGTGCCAGCAGTGACAGCGGGAGGGCTTACGAGCAGTACTTC
TRBV7-6	-	TRBJ2-5	15	TRBD2	CASSLGTSGSETQYF	TGTGCCAGCAGCTTAGGGACTAGCGGGAGTGAGACCCAGTACTTC
TRBV2	-	TRBJ2-2	12	-	CASTGLGGELFF	TGTGCCAGCACGGGGCTGGGCGGGGAGCTGTTTTTT
TRBV28	-	TRBJ2-3	12	-	CASRAPSDTQYF	TGTGCCAGCCGGGCCCCGTCGGATACGCAGTATTTT
TRBV30	many	TRBJ2-1	16	-	CAWSVLPAGRGDEQFF	TGTGCCTGGAGTGTACTTCCCGCCGGGAGAGGAGATGAGCAGTTCTTC
TRBV11-2	-	TRBJ2-3	13	-	CASSSGTTDTQYF	TGTGCCAGCAGCTCCGGGACTACAGATACGCAGTATTTT
TRBV5-1	-	TRBJ2-1	15	-	CASSTGSPTNNEQFF	TGCGCCAGCAGCACAGGGAGCCCCACGAACAATGAGCAGTTCTTC
TRBV11-2	few	TRBJ2-2	14	TRBD2	CASSYRREAGELFF	TGTGCCAGCAGCTATAGGCGGGAGGCCGGGGAGCTGTTTTTT
TRBV27	-	TRBJ2-5	14	TRBD1	CASRNYRGQETQYF	TGTGCCAGCAGAAATTACAGGGGCCAAGAGACCCAGTACTTC
TRBV7-2	-	TRBJ1-1	14	-	CASSLQGVGTEAFF	TGTGCCAGCAGCTTGCAGGGAGTAGGCACTGAAGCTTTCTTT
TRBV10-1	once	TRBJ1-5	13	-	CASSPSAYGPQHF	TGCGCCAGCAGTCCTTCGGCCTATGGGCCCCAGCATTTT
TRBV5-1	-	TRBJ1-2	16	-	CASSLGGNSDGYGYTF	TGCGCCAGCAGCTTGGGGGGAAACTCCGACGGCTATGGCTACACCTTC
TRBV6-5	once	TRBJ2-5	15	-	CASSYSTEYQETQYF	TGTGCCAGCAGTTACTCGACTGAGTACCAAGAGACCCAGTACTTC
TRBV2	-	TRBJ1-4	11	-	CASSPGEKLFF	TGTGCCAGCAGTCCGGGGGAAAAACTGTTTTTT
TRBV6-1	-	TRBJ1-4	14	TRBD1	CASTMTGEYEKLFF	TGTGCCAGCACCATGACAGGGGAGTATGAAAAACTGTTTTTT
TRBV14	-	TRBJ1-3	12	-	CASSHIPNTIYF	TGTGCCAGCAGCCATATCCCAAACACCATATATTTT
TRBV27	-	TRBJ2-2	19	TRBD2	CASRPHPGTSGTNTGELFF	TGTGCCAGCAGACCGCACCCTGGGACTAGCGGGACCAACACCGGGGAGCTGTTTTTT
TRBV11-2	-	TRBJ2-2	17	-	CASRDRRDQVNTGELFF	TGTGCCAGCAGGGACCGGCGGGATCAAGTTAACACCGGGGAGCTGTTTTTT
TRBV28	-	TRBJ2-1	16	-	CASRSNGGGSYNEQFF	TGTGCCAGCAGGTCTAACGGAGGGGGCTCCTACAATGAGCAGTTCTTC
TRBV5-1	-	TRBJ2-1	15	TRBD2	CASTPSGNGMGEQFF	TGCGCCAGCACCCCTAGCGGGAACGGGATGGGTGAGCAGTTCTTC